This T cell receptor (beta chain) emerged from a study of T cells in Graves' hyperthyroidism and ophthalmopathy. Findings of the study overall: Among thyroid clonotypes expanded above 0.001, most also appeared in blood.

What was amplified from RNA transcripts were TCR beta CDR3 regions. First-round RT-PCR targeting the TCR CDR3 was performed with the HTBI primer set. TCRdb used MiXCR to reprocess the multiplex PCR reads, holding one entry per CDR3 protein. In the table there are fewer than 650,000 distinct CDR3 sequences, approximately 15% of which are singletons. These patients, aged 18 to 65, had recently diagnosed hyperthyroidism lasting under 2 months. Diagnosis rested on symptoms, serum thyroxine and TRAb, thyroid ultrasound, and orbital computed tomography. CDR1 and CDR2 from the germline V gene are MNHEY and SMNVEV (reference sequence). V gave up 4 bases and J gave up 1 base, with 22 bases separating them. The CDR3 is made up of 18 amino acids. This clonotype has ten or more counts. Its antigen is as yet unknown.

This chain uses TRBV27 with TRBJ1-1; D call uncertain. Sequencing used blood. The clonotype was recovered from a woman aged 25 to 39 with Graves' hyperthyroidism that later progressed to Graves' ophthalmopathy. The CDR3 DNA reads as TGTGCCAGCAGTTCCACCGACATAGCTCGGTGGAAGAACACTGAAGCTTTCTTT. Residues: CASSSTDIARWKNTEAFF.